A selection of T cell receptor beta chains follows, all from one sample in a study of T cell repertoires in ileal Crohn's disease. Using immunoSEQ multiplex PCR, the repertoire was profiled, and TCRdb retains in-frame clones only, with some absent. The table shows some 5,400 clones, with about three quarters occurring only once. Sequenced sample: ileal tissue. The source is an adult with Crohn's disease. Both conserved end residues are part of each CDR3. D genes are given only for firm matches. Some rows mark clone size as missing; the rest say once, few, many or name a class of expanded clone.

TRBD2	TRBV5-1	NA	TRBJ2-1	CASSLATGGSYNEQFF	TGCGCCAGCAGCTTGGCGACCGGGGGGTCCTACAATGAGCAGTTCTTC
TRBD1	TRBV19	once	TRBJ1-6	CASRHRGNSPLHF	TGTGCCAGTAGACACAGGGGTAATTCACCCCTCCACTTT
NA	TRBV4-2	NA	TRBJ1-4	CASSLNAAAAQEKLFF	TGTGCCAGCAGCCTTAATGCGGCAGCGGCCCAAGAAAAACTGTTTTTT
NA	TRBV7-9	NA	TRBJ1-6	CASSFQGNSPLHF	TGTGCCAGCAGCTTTCAGGGTAACTCACCCCTCCACTTT
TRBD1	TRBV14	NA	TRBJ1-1	CASSQSFGTGGMNTEAFF	TGTGCCAGCAGCCAATCTTTCGGGACAGGTGGAATGAACACTGAAGCTTTCTTT
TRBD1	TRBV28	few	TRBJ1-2	CASSIATGANGYTF	TGTGCCAGCAGTATCGCGACAGGGGCGAATGGCTACACCTTC
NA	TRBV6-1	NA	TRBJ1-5	CASSEGQLNQPQHF	TGTGCCAGCAGTGAAGGACAGCTCAATCAGCCCCAGCATTTT
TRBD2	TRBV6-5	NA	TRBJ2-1	CASSWTSGASNEQFF	TGTGCCAGCAGTTGGACTAGCGGGGCTTCAAATGAGCAGTTCTTC
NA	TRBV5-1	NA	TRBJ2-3	CASSMGLADTQYF	TGCGCCAGCAGCATGGGGTTGGCAGATACGCAGTATTTT
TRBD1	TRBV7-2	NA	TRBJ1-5	CASSFLGQGVDQPQHF	TGTGCCAGCAGCTTTTTGGGACAGGGGGTCGATCAGCCCCAGCATTTT